This TCR beta chain was sequenced for a study of immune heterogeneity within non-small cell lung tumors. Study outcomes and limitations: Local T-cell clonality and local tumor mutational burden correlated moderately but significantly (R around 0.35). Identical dominant CDR3 beta clonotypes were found repeatedly across the tumor sites of a single patient, and these appeared alongside high-frequency clones that were unique to particular tumor locations.

CDR1 is DFQATT and CDR2 is SNEGSKA in the germline V gene (reference sequence). This CDR3 has 14 residues. V lost 3 bases, J lost 0 bases, and 9 bases lay in between. For each sample, template was 600 ng of bulk tumor genomic DNA. During surgery, several far-apart biopsies were obtained from every primary tumor. Enrolled patients presented with newly diagnosed, previously untreated non-small cell lung cancer and underwent curative surgery. Samples were obtained from newly diagnosed non-small cell lung cancer patients who were having surgery with curative intent. Multiplex PCR employing 32 V and 13 J primers generated amplicons of the TCR beta CDR3. TCRdb re-called the multiplex PCR reads through MiXCR, storing one row per CDR3 protein. The sample records some 10,000 distinct CDR3 sequences, 25% to 35% being singletons. Judged by abundance, this clonotype is medium-sized. Its antigen is as yet unknown.

The sequence derives from a woman in her fifties or sixties with non-small cell lung cancer. Sequencing used lung tumor tissue. The chain carries TRBV20-1 and TRBJ1-3; D unresolved. Written as DNA, the CDR3 is TGCAGTGCTAGGACCGGCACCTCTGGAAACACCATATATTTT. Translating it yields CSARTGTSGNTIYF.